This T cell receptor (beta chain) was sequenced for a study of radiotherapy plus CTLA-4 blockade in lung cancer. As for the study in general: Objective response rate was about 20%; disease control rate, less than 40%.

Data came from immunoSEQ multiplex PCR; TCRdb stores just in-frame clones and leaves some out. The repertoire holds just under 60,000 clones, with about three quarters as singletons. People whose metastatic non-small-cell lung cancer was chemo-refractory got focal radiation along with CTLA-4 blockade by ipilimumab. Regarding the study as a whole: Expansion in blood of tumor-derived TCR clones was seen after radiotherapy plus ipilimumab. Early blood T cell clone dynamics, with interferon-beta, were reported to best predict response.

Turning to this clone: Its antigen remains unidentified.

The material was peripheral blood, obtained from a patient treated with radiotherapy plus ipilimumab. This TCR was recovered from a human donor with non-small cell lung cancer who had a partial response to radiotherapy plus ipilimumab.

The CDR3: CASSSGQPQETQYF. The CDR3 DNA is TGTGCCAGCAGTTCGGGACAGCCACAAGAGACCCAGTACTTC. This chain connects TRBV9 to TRBJ2-5; the match to TRBD1 covers 7 bases. CDR1 and CDR2 from the germline V gene are SGDLS and YYNGEE. V shed 5 bases, J shed 2 bases, and the junction held 6 bases outside the gene matches. The CDR3 has 14 residues.